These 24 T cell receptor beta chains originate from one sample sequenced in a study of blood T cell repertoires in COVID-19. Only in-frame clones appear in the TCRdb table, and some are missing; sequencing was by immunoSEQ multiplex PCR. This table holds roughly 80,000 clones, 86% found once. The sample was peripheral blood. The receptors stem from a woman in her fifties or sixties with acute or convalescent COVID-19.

In DNA, the CDR3 is TGTGCCACCTCCGGGAATAAAAATACGCAGTATTTT. It yields the protein CATSGNKNTQYF. V gene TRBV6-5 combines with J gene TRBJ2-3; D might be TRBD2 (5 bases). From germline, CDR1 is MNHEY and CDR2 SVGAGI. The CDR3 runs to 12 residues. V was shortened by 10 bases and J by 7 bases, with 15 bases between the two germline ends.

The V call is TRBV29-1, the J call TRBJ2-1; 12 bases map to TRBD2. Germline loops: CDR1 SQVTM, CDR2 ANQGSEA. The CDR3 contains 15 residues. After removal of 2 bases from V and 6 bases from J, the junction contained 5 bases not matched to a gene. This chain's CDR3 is CSVEPTSGGLNEQFF. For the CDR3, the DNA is TGCAGCGTTGAACCGACTAGCGGGGGCCTCAATGAGCAGTTCTTC.

Written as DNA, the CDR3 is TGCAGCGTTGGCCGGGATCTACAGTACAATGAGCAGTTCTTC. Its protein product is CSVGRDLQYNEQFF. The V gene is TRBV29-1, the J gene TRBJ2-1; weak D call: TRBD2 (5 bases). This CDR3 contains 14 residues. V lost 4 bases to trimming and J lost 4 bases, with 14 bases between them. The germline V gene encodes CDR1 SQVTM and CDR2 ANQGSEA.

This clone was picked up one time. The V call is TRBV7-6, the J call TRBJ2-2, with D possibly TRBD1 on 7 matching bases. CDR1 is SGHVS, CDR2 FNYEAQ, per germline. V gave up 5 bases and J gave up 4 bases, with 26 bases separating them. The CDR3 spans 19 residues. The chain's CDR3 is CASSPRAGEGTAGTGELFF. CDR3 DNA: TGTGCCAGCAGCCCTAGAGCAGGGGAAGGGACAGCGGGCACCGGGGAGCTGTTTTTT.

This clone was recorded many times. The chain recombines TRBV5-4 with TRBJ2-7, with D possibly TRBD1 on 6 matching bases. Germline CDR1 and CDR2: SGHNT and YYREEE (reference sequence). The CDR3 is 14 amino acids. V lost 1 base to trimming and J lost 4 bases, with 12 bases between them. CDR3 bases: TGTGCCAGCAGCTTGCAGGGGTCGAGATACGAGCAGTACTTC. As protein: CASSLQGSRYEQYF.

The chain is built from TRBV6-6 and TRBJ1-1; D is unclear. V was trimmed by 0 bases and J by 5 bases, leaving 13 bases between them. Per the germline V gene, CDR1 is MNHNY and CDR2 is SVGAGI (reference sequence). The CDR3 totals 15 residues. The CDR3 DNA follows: TGTGCCAGCAGTTACTCGTATCTGCGGGATACTGAAGCTTTCTTT. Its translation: CASSYSYLRDTEAFF.

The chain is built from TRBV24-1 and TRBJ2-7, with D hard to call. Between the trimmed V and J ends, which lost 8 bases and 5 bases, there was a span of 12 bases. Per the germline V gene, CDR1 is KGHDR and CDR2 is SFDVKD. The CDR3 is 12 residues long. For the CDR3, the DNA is TGTGCCACCACCTCTTGGCTCCACGAGCAGTACTTC. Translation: CATTSWLHEQYF.

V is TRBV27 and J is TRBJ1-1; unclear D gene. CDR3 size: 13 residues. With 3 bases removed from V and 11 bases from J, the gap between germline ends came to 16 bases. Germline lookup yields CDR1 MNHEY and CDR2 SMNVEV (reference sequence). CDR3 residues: CASSLGTPGKAFF. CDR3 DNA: TGTGCCAGCAGTTTGGGAACCCCCGGGAAGGCTTTCTTT.

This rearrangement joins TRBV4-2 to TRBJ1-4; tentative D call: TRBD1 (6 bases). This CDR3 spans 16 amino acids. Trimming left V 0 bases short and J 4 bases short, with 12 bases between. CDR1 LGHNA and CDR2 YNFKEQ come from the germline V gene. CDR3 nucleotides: TGTGCCAGCAGCCAAGAGCCGACAGGAGTTAATGAAAAACTGTTTTTT. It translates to CASSQEPTGVNEKLFF.

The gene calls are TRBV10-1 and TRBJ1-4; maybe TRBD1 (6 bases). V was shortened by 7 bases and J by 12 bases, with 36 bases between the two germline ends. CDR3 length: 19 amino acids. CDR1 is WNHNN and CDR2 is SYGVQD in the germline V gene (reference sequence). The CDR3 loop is CASNFGGTPSNLKGEELFF. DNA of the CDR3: TGCGCCAGCAACTTTGGGGGCACCCCCTCCAATCTTAAAGGTGAGGAACTGTTTTTT.

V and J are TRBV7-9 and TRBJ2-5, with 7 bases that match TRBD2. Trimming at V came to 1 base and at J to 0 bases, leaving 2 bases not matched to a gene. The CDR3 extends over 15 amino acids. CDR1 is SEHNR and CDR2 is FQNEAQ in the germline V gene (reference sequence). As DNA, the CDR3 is TGTGCCAGCAGCTTAGAGCGGGAAAACCAAGAGACCCAGTACTTC. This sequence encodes CASSLERENQETQYF. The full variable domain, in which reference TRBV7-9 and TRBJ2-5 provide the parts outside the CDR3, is DTGVSQNPRHKITKRGQNVTFRCDPISEHNRLYWYRQTLGQGPEFLTYFQNEAQLEKSRLLSDRFSAERPKGSFSTLEIQRTEQGDSAMYLCASSLERENQETQYFGPGTRLLVL.

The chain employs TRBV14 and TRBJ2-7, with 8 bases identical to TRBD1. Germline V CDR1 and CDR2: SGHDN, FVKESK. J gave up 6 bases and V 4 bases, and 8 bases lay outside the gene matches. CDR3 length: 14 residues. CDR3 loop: CASSLQTGVSEQYF. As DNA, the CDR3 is TGTGCCAGCAGCCTTCAGACAGGGGTTTCCGAGCAGTACTTC.

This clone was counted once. The CDR3 loop is CASSVQGETQYF. For the CDR3, the DNA is TGTGCCAGCAGTGTCCAGGGAGAGACCCAGTACTTC. The V and J genes are TRBV2 and TRBJ2-5, with a weak D call TRBD1 (5 bases). This CDR3 spans 12 amino acids. Between the trimmed V and J ends, which lost 4 bases and 4 bases, there was a span of 7 bases. The germline V gene encodes CDR1 SNHLY and CDR2 FYNNEI.

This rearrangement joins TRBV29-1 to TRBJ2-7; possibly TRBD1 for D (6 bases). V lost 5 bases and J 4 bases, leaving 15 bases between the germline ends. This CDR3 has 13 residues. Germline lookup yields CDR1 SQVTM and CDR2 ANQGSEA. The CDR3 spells CSVRAEQGYEQYF. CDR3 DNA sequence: TGCAGCGTTAGAGCCGAACAGGGATACGAGCAGTACTTC.

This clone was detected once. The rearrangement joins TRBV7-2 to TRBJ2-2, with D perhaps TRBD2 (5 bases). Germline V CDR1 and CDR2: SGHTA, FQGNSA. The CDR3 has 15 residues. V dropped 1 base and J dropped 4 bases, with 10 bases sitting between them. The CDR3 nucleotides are TGTGCCAGCAGCTTAGTAGGGAGCCCCACCGGGGAGCTGTTTTTT. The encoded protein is CASSLVGSPTGELFF.

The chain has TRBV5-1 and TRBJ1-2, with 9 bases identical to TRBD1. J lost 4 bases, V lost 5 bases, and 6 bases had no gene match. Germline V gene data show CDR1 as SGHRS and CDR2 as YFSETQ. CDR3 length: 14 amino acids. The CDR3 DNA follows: TGCGCCAGCAGGCGGACAGGGGATTTCTATGGCTACACCTTC. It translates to CASRRTGDFYGYTF.

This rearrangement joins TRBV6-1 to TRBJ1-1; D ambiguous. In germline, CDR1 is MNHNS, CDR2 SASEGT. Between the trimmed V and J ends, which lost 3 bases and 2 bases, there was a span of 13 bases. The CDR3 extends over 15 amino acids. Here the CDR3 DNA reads TGTGCCAGCAGTGACCTCGGGAGCCCCAACACTGAAGCTTTCTTT. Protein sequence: CASSDLGSPNTEAFF.

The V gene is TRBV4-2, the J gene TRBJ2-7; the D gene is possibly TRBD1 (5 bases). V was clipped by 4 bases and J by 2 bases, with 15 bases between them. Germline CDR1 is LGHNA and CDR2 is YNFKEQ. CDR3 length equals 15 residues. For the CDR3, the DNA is TGTGCCAGCAGCCCCTCCCCGACAGTAACCTACGAGCAGTACTTC. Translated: CASSPSPTVTYEQYF.

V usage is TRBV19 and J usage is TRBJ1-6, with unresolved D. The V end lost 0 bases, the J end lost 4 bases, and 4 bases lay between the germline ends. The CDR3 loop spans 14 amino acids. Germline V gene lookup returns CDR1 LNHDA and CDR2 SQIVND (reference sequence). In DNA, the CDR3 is TGTGCCAGTAGTATAGACAGTTATAATTCACCCCTCCACTTT. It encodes CASSIDSYNSPLHF.

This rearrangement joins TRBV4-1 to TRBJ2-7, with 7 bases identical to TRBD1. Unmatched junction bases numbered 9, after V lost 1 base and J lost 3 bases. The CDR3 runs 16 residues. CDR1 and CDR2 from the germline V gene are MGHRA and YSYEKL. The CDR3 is CASSQAAWDSRYEQYF. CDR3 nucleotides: TGCGCCAGCAGCCAAGCGGCCTGGGACAGCCGCTACGAGCAGTACTTC.

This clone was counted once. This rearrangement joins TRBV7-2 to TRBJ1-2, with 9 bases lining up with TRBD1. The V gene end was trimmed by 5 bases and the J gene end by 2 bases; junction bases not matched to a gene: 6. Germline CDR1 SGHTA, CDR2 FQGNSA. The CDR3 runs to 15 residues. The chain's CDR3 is CASSPSTGGNYGYTF. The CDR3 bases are TGTGCCAGCAGCCCTTCGACAGGGGGGAACTATGGCTACACCTTC.

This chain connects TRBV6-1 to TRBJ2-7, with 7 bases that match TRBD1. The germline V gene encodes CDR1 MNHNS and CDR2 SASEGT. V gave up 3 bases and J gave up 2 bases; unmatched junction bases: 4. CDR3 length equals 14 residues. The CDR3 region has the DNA TGTGCCAGCAGTGAGACAGGGACCACCTACGAGCAGTACTTC. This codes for CASSETGTTYEQYF.

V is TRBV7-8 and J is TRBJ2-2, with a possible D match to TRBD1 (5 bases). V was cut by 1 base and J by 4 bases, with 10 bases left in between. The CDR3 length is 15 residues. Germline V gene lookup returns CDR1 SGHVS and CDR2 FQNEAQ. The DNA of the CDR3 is TGTGCCAGCAGCTTAGGGGGCGGCTTCACCGGGGAGCTGTTTTTT. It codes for CASSLGGGFTGELFF.

The CDR3 DNA reads as TGTGCCAGCAGTCCCCGCAATAGACCGGGCTATGGCTACACCTTC. Translating gives CASSPRNRPGYGYTF. The chain has TRBV27 and TRBJ1-2; D ambiguous. Deletions cut 5 bases from V and 4 bases from J, with 17 bases between. The CDR3 extends over 15 amino acids. Germline CDR1 is MNHEY and CDR2 is SMNVEV (reference sequence).